The 32 T cell receptor beta chains given below trace back to one sample, sequenced in a study of shared clonotypes between healthy human individuals. Measured with immunoSEQ multiplex PCR; TCRdb has only the in-frame clones, and not every one. This table has about 2 million clones, 90% to 95% appearing once. The sequenced sample was naive CD4+ T cells sorted from blood. Documented subset: CD45RA+ positively selected. All receptors come from a man younger than 35 in good health.

The J gene is TRBJ2-3, the V gene TRBV27, with D perhaps assigned TRBD1 or TRBD2 (5 bases each). The CDR3 has 15 amino acids. The V gene lost 3 bases and the J gene lost 2 bases, with 12 bases spanning the gap. Germline V gene sequence: CDR1 MNHEY, CDR2 SMNVEV (reference sequence). DNA for the CDR3: TGTGCCAGCAGTTTCAGAGGGGCCGACACAGATACGCAGTATTTT. This translates into CASSFRGADTDTQYF.

The chain recombines TRBV9 with TRBJ2-5, with 7 bases fitting TRBD1. Germline V CDR1 and CDR2: SGDLS, YYNGEE. There are 15 residues in the CDR3. The trim removed 3 bases at V and 4 bases at J, leaving 9 bases unmatched. This CDR3 reads CASSAGGQSGETQYF. CDR3 coding DNA: TGTGCCAGCAGCGCAGGGGGACAGTCCGGAGAGACCCAGTACTTC.

The genes are TRBV10-1 and TRBJ2-3, with 7 positions matching TRBD2. CDR1 is WNHNN, CDR2 SYGVQD, per germline (reference sequence). The V gene end was trimmed by 0 bases and the J gene end by 0 bases; junction bases not matched to a gene: 3. CDR3 size: 16 residues. CDR3 protein: CASSESSGASTDTQYF. The CDR3 DNA sequence: TGCGCCAGCAGTGAGTCAAGCGGGGCTAGCACAGATACGCAGTATTTT.

This clone was picked up one time. V and J are TRBV19 and TRBJ2-7; 12 bases are a match to TRBD2. V lost 2 bases to trimming and J lost 5 bases; unmatched junction nucleotides: 4. Germline V gene sequence: CDR1 LNHDA, CDR2 SQIVND (reference sequence). This CDR3 contains 15 residues. CDR3 DNA: TGTGCCAGTAGTATACGACTAGCGGGAGAGGACGAGCAGTACTTC. Residues: CASSIRLAGEDEQYF.

The V call is TRBV7-9, the J call TRBJ2-3; tentative D call: TRBD2 (6 bases). CDR1 SEHNR and CDR2 FQNEAQ come from the germline V gene (reference sequence). V was cut by 3 bases and J by 3 bases, with 13 bases left in between. The CDR3 totals 15 residues. This CDR3 is CASSFWDSGTDTQYF. CDR3 in DNA: TGTGCCAGCAGCTTCTGGGATAGCGGTACAGATACGCAGTATTTT.

V and J are TRBV4-1 and TRBJ1-6; D not resolved. Trimming cost V 1 base and J 4 bases, with 11 bases left between them. The CDR3 extends over 16 amino acids. Looked up from germline, CDR1 is MGHRA and CDR2 is YSYEKL. CDR3 sequence reads: CASSQGPGVYNSPLHF. DNA of the CDR3: TGCGCCAGCAGCCAAGGCCCGGGAGTTTATAATTCACCCCTCCACTTT.

In the case of this clone: The same CDR3 also results from other DNA sequences found in this sample. The gene calls are TRBV29-1 and TRBJ1-2; possibly TRBD1 for D (5 bases). Per the germline V gene, CDR1 is SQVTM and CDR2 is ANQGSEA. Trimming left V 3 bases short and J 7 bases short, with 6 bases between. The CDR3 extends over 10 amino acids. Written as DNA, the CDR3 is TGCAGCGTTGAGCAGGGTGGCTACACCTTC. As protein: CSVEQGGYTF.

About this clone: Other nucleotide sequences from this sample produce the same CDR3. The rearrangement links TRBV7-2 to TRBJ2-5; D gene ambiguous. The CDR3 runs 10 residues. Trimming left V 1 base short and J 6 bases short, with 0 bases between. Germline assignment: CDR1 SGHTA and CDR2 FQGNSA. CDR3 sequence: CASSLETQYF. CDR3 nucleotide sequence: TGTGCCAGCAGCTTAGAGACCCAGTACTTC.

This rearrangement joins TRBV6-5 to TRBJ2-5; the match to TRBD1 covers 8 bases. V shed 6 bases and J 4 bases; nucleotides not matched to a gene: 1. This CDR3 is built from 12 residues. The germline gives CDR1 MNHEY, CDR2 SVGAGI. DNA for the CDR3: TGTGCCAGCAGACAGGGGGGAGAGACCCAGTACTTC. Amino acid sequence: CASRQGGETQYF.

As regards this clone: Germline is not matched at one junction end, which may reflect a read error. The chain couples TRBV4-1 to TRBJ2-3; D is unclear. From germline, CDR1 is MGHRA and CDR2 YSYEKL. This CDR3 comprises 13 residues. The CDR3 DNA reads TGCGCCAGCAGCCAACTAGGCTTAGATAAGCAGTATTTT. It codes for CASSQLGLDKQYF.

V is TRBV13 and J is TRBJ1-1; possibly TRBD1 for D (6 bases). The germline CDR1 and CDR2 sequences are PRHDT and FYEKMQ (reference sequence). Trimming stripped 0 bases from V and 1 base from J, with 12 bases between. There are 16 residues in the CDR3. Here the CDR3 reads CASSLGGGRKNTEAFF. CDR3 coding DNA: TGTGCCAGCAGCTTAGGAGGGGGTCGGAAGAACACTGAAGCTTTCTTT.

For this clone: This sample also contains other DNA sequences that code for the same CDR3. V is TRBV19 and J is TRBJ1-1, with D uncertain. V lost 3 bases, J lost 5 bases, and 10 bases lay in between. Per germline, CDR1 LNHDA and CDR2 SQIVND (reference sequence). There are 13 residues in the CDR3. CDR3 sequence (DNA): TGTGCCAGTAGTATTGAGGGCGTGACTGAAGCTTTCTTT. This gives the protein CASSIEGVTEAFF.

As regards this clone: A much larger clone sits a single nucleotide away, making a read error possible. The chain has TRBV7-9 and TRBJ1-5; tentatively, D is TRBD1 (5 bases). The CDR3 extends over 14 amino acids. Trimming stripped 1 base from V and 1 base from J, with 5 bases between. Germline loops: CDR1 SEHNR, CDR2 FQNEAQ (reference sequence). The CDR3: CASSLGQSNQPQHF. The DNA of the CDR3 is TGTGCCAGCAGCTTAGGACAGAGCAATCAGCCCCAGCATTTT.

The chain couples TRBV5-6 to TRBJ2-3; 7 bases fit TRBD1. The germline CDR1 and CDR2 sequences are SGHDT and YYEEEE. Trimming took 0 bases from V and 3 from J; bases not matched to a gene: 13. The CDR3 runs to 18 residues. CDR3 nucleotide sequence: TGTGCCAGCAGCTTGGAAGGGGGCTGGGTGCTCCAAACAGATACGCAGTATTTT. Amino acid sequence: CASSLEGGWVLQTDTQYF.

Remarks on this clone: Other DNA sequences in the same sample also yield this CDR3. The chain is built from TRBV7-2 and TRBJ1-2, with a possible D match to TRBD1 (6 bases). V was cut by 6 bases and J by 4 bases, with 12 bases left in between. From germline, CDR1 is SGHTA and CDR2 FQGNSA. This CDR3 spans 13 amino acids. The CDR3 sequence: CASSPDRTYGYTF. The CDR3 DNA reads as TGTGCCAGCAGTCCAGACAGGACCTATGGCTACACCTTC.

The chain has TRBV9 and TRBJ2-1, with D unresolved. This CDR3 contains 14 residues. Trimming took 0 bases from V and 10 from J, leaving 14 bases between them. Germline CDR1 reads SGDLS; CDR2 reads YYNGEE. CDR3 amino acids: CASSVGSGDREQFF. As DNA, the CDR3 is TGTGCCAGCAGCGTAGGGTCCGGAGACCGGGAGCAGTTCTTC.

The genes are TRBV6-5 and TRBJ1-4; D is unresolved. The CDR3 spans 15 residues. From germline, CDR1 is MNHEY and CDR2 SVGAGI. V was shortened by 0 bases and J by 4 bases, with 9 bases between the two germline ends. The CDR3, as DNA: TGTGCCAGCAGTTACTCGCAGCAGATTAATGAAAAACTGTTTTTT. This translates into CASSYSQQINEKLFF.

This clone was detected only a few times. The same CDR3 arises from other DNA sequences in this sample as well. The V and J genes are TRBV29-1 and TRBJ2-7, with TRBD1 matching 7 bases. Germline CDR1 is SQVTM and CDR2 is ANQGSEA. The CDR3 is 12 amino acids. Germline trimming cut 2 bases from V and 2 bases from J; bases unmatched to any gene: 0. DNA for the CDR3: TGCAGCGTTGAACAGGGGGCCTACGAGCAGTACTTC. This sequence encodes CSVEQGAYEQYF.

The genes are TRBV7-9 and TRBJ1-6; D remains unclear. CDR1 and CDR2 (germline): SEHNR, FQNEAQ (reference sequence). The CDR3 loop spans 14 amino acids. V gave up 5 bases and J gave up 10 bases, with 15 bases separating them. CDR3: CASSPNNFGSPLHF. CDR3 DNA: TGTGCCAGCAGCCCGAACAATTTTGGATCACCCCTCCACTTT.

A remark on this clone: The same CDR3 arises from other DNA sequences in this sample as well. The gene calls are TRBV7-2 and TRBJ1-1, with D unclear. The V and J ends lost 0 bases and 6 bases respectively, with 8 bases between them. The CDR3 is made up of 13 amino acids. Germline CDR1 reads SGHTA; CDR2 reads FQGNSA. CDR3 nucleotides: TGTGCCAGCAGCTTAGCGGTCGGCGCTGAAGCTTTCTTT. Translating gives CASSLAVGAEAFF.

This clone was counted a single time. The chain recombines TRBV10-3 with TRBJ2-7; D possibly matches TRBD1 or TRBD2 (5 bases each). The length of the CDR3 is 15 residues. Per germline, CDR1 ENHRY and CDR2 SYGVKD. Trimming cost V 6 bases and J 3 bases, with 18 bases left between them. The CDR3 sequence: CAIRADSLGLYEQYF. The CDR3, as DNA: TGTGCCATCAGAGCGGACTCGCTGGGGCTCTACGAGCAGTACTTC.

The gene calls are TRBV5-6 and TRBJ1-1, with TRBD1 matching over 8 bases. Germline CDR1 SGHDT, CDR2 YYEEEE. There are 15 residues in the CDR3. V shed 2 bases, J shed 7 bases, and the junction held 10 bases outside the gene matches. CDR3 nucleotide sequence: TGTGCCAGCAGCTTCCTAACAGGGGGTACCGATGAAGCTTTCTTT. This sequence encodes CASSFLTGGTDEAFF.

The chain is built from TRBV7-2 and TRBJ1-1; unclear D gene. Trimming stripped 4 bases from V and 10 bases from J, with 10 bases between. This CDR3 has 11 amino acids. CDR1 is SGHTA and CDR2 is FQGNSA in the germline V gene. In DNA form, the CDR3 reads TGTGCCAGCAGCTCTACCCAGATAGCTTTCTTT. Translation gives CASSSTQIAFF.

The rearrangement uses TRBV7-8 and TRBJ1-4; no firm D call. The CDR3 spans 16 residues. Deletions cut 2 bases from V and 2 bases from J, with 12 bases between. Germline V gene data show CDR1 as SGHVS and CDR2 as FQNEAQ. CDR3 nucleotide sequence: TGTGCCAGCAGCTTACGGAACAGTGGGACTAATGAAAAACTGTTTTTT. Translating gives CASSLRNSGTNEKLFF.

This clone was detected once. The rearrangement uses TRBV30 and TRBJ2-7, with D possibly TRBD1 on 6 matching bases. V lost 1 base and J lost 5, with 18 bases in between. This CDR3 comprises 15 residues. Germline loops: CDR1 GTSNPN, CDR2 SVGIG (reference sequence). CDR3 sequence reads: CAWSGPGQPRDEQYF. CDR3 DNA: TGTGCCTGGAGTGGGCCCGGACAGCCTAGGGACGAGCAGTACTTC.

This clone was counted a single time. The chain links TRBV7-9 to TRBJ2-5; a possible D gene is TRBD1 (6 bases). CDR3 size: 15 residues. The V gene lost 1 base and the J gene lost 5 bases, with 14 bases spanning the gap. Germline V gene data show CDR1 as SEHNR and CDR2 as FQNEAQ (reference sequence). CDR3: CASSLGQVVGETQYF. DNA for the CDR3: TGTGCCAGCAGCTTAGGACAGGTAGTGGGGGAGACCCAGTACTTC.

The rearrangement uses TRBV4-1 and TRBJ1-1; D is perhaps TRBD1 (5 bases). CDR1 and CDR2 (germline): MGHRA, YSYEKL. There are 15 residues in the CDR3. Trimming took 4 bases from V and 0 from J, leaving 12 bases between them. The CDR3 bases are TGCGCCAGCAGCCCGTGGGGGGGGTTGAACACTGAAGCTTTCTTT. Amino acids: CASSPWGGLNTEAFF.

The V gene is TRBV2, the J gene TRBJ2-7; TRBD1 aligns across 8 bases. V gave up 8 bases and J gave up 1 base; unmatched junction bases: 7. Germline V gene sequence: CDR1 SNHLY, CDR2 FYNNEI. This CDR3 region has 14 residues. The CDR3 sequence: CASGGTGRSYEQYF. CDR3 sequence (DNA): TGTGCCAGCGGAGGGACAGGAAGATCCTACGAGCAGTACTTC.

V gene TRBV30 combines with J gene TRBJ2-1, with a tentative D call TRBD2 (7 bases). The CDR3 sequence is 15 residues long. Per germline, CDR1 GTSNPN and CDR2 SVGIG (reference sequence). The V end lost 0 bases, the J end lost 2 bases, and 11 bases lay between the germline ends. DNA of the CDR3: TGTGCCTGGAGTGTACGCGGGGGCACCTACAATGAGCAGTTCTTC. Protein product: CAWSVRGGTYNEQFF.

The V call is TRBV7-2, the J call TRBJ1-2, with D possibly matching TRBD1 (5 bases). This CDR3 is built from 17 residues. Germline V gives CDR1 SGHTA, CDR2 FQGNSA. The V gene lost 2 bases and the J gene lost 0 bases, with 16 bases spanning the gap. This CDR3 is CASSLYMVGGANYGYTF. The DNA for the CDR3 is TGTGCCAGCAGCTTATATATGGTCGGGGGAGCTAACTATGGCTACACCTTC.

CDR3 sequence: CASSAFPGTTNEKLFF. The CDR3 DNA follows: TGTGCCAGCAGCGCGTTTCCCGGGACTACTAATGAAAAACTGTTTTTT. The chain employs TRBV5-5 and TRBJ1-4; the D gene is possibly TRBD1 (5 bases). V was trimmed by 4 bases and J by 2 bases, leaving 15 bases between them. The CDR3 is 16 residues long. The germline CDR1 and CDR2 sequences are SGHKS and YYEKEE (reference sequence).

V usage is TRBV29-1 and J usage is TRBJ2-1; tentatively, D is TRBD1 or TRBD2 (5 bases each). The CDR3 runs to 13 residues. Trimming removed 6 bases from V and 9 bases from J, with 18 bases in between. The germline CDR1 and CDR2 sequences are SQVTM and ANQGSEA. The CDR3 coding sequence is TGCAGCGTCGAACTACAGAGGGGTGGTGAGCAGTTCTTC. Its protein product is CSVELQRGGEQFF.